This TCR beta chain was obtained from a study of T cell repertoires in cytomegalovirus infection. The overall study: Indications came from public TCR beta signatures; they pointed to CMV infection and to a matching HLA type.

TCRdb redid the calling of the reads with MiXCR, one entry per CDR3 protein. The table has some 350,000 distinct CDR3 sequences, over 15% seen once. This clonotype was recorded a few times. Its antigen remains unidentified. Points from the study as a whole: Within the response measured ex vivo, HLA-C-restricted CMV-specific TCR beta clonotypes were dominant. Cumulative frequency (of public TCR beta family members) identified carriers of CMV plus the relevant HLA.

Germline lookup yields CDR1 ENHRY and CDR2 SYGVKD. With 7 bases clipped from V and 5 bases from J, the junction kept 10 bases outside the gene matches. The CDR3 loop spans 14 amino acids. The TCR originated in a human donor in good health (CMV status not recorded). Some clones in this sample may be carry-over from other donors' samples. Sequences were obtained from PBMCs. The chain has TRBV10-3 and TRBJ1-1, with TRBD1 identical over 7 bases. The chain's CDR3 is CAIKKTGRNTEAFF. CDR3 DNA: TGTGCCATCAAGAAGACAGGGAGGAATACTGAAGCTTTCTTT.